This TCR beta chain came from a study of graft-versus-host responses after intestinal transplantation (dated by TCRdb to the early 2020s). About the investigation overall: The transplants that recipients got were multivisceral, liver-intestinal, or isolated intestinal. Every recipient was given anti-thymocyte globulin induction, then maintenance tacrolimus and steroids for approximately 3 years. Graft-versus-host and host-versus-graft alloreactive T cell clones were tracked in the graft, circulation and bone marrow after intestinal transplantation using bulk TCR-beta CDR3 sequencing. To identify alloreactive clones, pre-transplant mixed lymphocyte reaction products were sequenced and then compared with unstimulated pre-transplant donor and recipient T cells. A cohort of about 26 intestinal transplant recipients, including one retransplant, was enrolled, and 3 patients lacking pretransplant specimens were excluded. A peak of at least 4% donor T cells among recipient peripheral blood mononuclear cells was the definition used for donor T cell macrochimerism. Instead of going to the commercial service, samples from a few later patients were sequenced in-house on an Illumina MiSeq and processed with MiXCR.

Blood samples were collected up to 4 times in the first month after transplant and then at least monthly when available. Inclusive of the bounding cysteine and phenylalanine, the CDR3 is 15 residues long. The only DNA kept is the CDR3, 45 bases in frame from the first base. V lost 2 bases and J lost 7 bases; the stretch between them is 14 bases long. For CDR1 and CDR2, the germline V gene lists LGHNA and YNFKEQ. Preparation of the library involved the immunoSEQ multiplex PCR assay. For most patients, high-throughput TCR-beta CDR3 sequencing of genomic DNA was performed by Adaptive Biotechnologies. Concerning the study's data processing: Adaptive's ImmunoSEQ software supplied the TCR sequencing data for around 19 patients, while MiXCR and VDJtools were used to process a few other patients. CDR3 nucleotide sequences shared between donor and recipient were removed because the origin of such sequences could not be assigned. To count as alloreactive, a clone needed at least 2-fold expansion over unstimulated cells and a minimum CFSE-low frequency of 0.002% (template counts) or 0.001% (read counts). Clones detected in sequenced pre-transplant spleen, lymph node, or MLR CFSE-low populations of the donor or recipient were defined as mappable. Cumulative frequency of alloreactive clones was calculated as a percentage of all sequences weighted by copy number. In TCRdb, the immuneACCESS table is reduced to in-frame sequences with V and J assigned. These tables do not hold every clone; where another copy was compared, an unresolved V gene accounts for under half, and the others remain unexplained. That table is the source of V, J and clone size, and D and trimming were worked out from the DNA. The sample has approximately 24,000 clones on record, more than 90% of them singletons. Jointly, the top ten make up 0.7% to 1% of the sample.

General findings and caveats noted by the study authors: The conclusions were limited by the relatively low number and heterogeneity of the intestinal transplant patients. GvH clones turned up in recipient bone marrow, with some appearing earlier in ileal mucosa or blood, a pattern consistent with an intestinal mucosal origin. In patients with donor T cell macrochimerism, the allografts had high GvH to HvG T cell clonal ratios. Early after transplant, declines in HvG clones were associated with peak levels of circulating GvH clones.

This clone was detected only a few times. No cognate antigen has been identified for it. No much larger clonotype is one base removed from it; base qualities were not supplied. Sequencing used PBMCs, obtained around 29 days after intestinal transplant. This TCR was sampled from a human patient who received an intestinal transplant, so some T cells may come from the graft donor. The chain uses TRBV4-2 and TRBJ2-2, and possibly TRBD2, on 7 matching bases. Here is the DNA: TGTGCCAGCAGCCAAAGGGGGGGCGAGAACGGGGAGCTGTTTTTT. This translates into CASSQRGGENGELFF.